This TCR beta chain was documented in a study of cytomegalovirus exposure and HLA in healthy donors. Sequencing used immunoSEQ multiplex PCR; TCRdb keeps in-frame clones, though not all of them. The sample includes about 160,000 clones, about four fifths of them seen just once. Germline-derived CDR1 and CDR2 are SGHDT and YYEEEE. V lost 1 base, J lost 0 bases, and 14 bases stayed unmatched. The CDR3 spans 19 residues. The material sequenced was PBMCs. The clonotype comes from a man younger than 45 in good health and CMV-seropositive. J is TRBJ1-1 and V is TRBV5-6; the match to TRBD1 covers 8 bases. CDR3 sequence reads: CASSLRQGAIFRMNTEAFF. For the CDR3, the DNA is TGTGCCAGCAGCTTGAGGCAGGGGGCAATTTTCCGAATGAACACTGAAGCTTTCTTT. Together with reference TRBV5-6 and TRBJ1-1, the CDR3 gives the full variable domain: DAGVTQSPTHLIKTRGQQVTLRCSPKSGHDTVSWYQQALGQGPQFIFQYYEEEERQRGNFPDRFSGHQFPNYSSELNVNALLLGDSALYLCASSLRQGAIFRMNTEAFFGQGTRLTVV.